This T cell receptor beta chain was recovered during a study of blood T cell repertoires in COVID-19. Study-wide background: Specimens from acute and convalescent COVID-19 originated in the United States, Italy and Spain.

Per the authors' pipeline: How many nucleated cells were present was estimated from reference gene primer amplification. TCRdb keeps only in-frame clones here, not all; method: immunoSEQ multiplex PCR. The DNA was the basis for D and trimming; V, J and clone size are from that table. The sample contains 90,000 to 120,000 clones, around 80% of which appear only once. V lost 5 bases to trimming and J lost 2 bases; unmatched junction nucleotides: 3. This CDR3 region has 14 residues. Germline assignment: CDR1 SGHTA and CDR2 FQGNSA. Sequenced input: peripheral blood. The clonotype was recovered from a man aged 65-85 years with acute or convalescent COVID-19. V gene TRBV7-2 combines with J gene TRBJ1-3; TRBD1 aligns across 7 bases. CDR3 sequence (DNA): TGTGCCAGCAGCCCCGGACAGGCTGGAAACACCATATATTTT. The encoded protein is CASSPGQAGNTIYF.